The TCR beta chain under discussion was sequenced for a study of CD8 T cells in Susac syndrome. Trimming shortened V by 5 bases and J by 0 bases, and 11 bases separated the two germline ends. This CDR3 region has 15 residues. Germline CDR1 is MNHEY and CDR2 is SVGAGI. When the RNA was reverse transcribed, random hexamers were used with an input of roughly 0.5 to 1 ug. Amplification of TCR beta CDR3 was carried out by immunoSEQ multiplex PCR, which covered 54 Vbeta and 13 Jbeta segments. TCRdb reanalysed the immunoSEQ multiplex PCR reads using MiXCR and keeps one entry per CDR3 protein. The sample yields approximately 120,000 distinct CDR3 sequences, approximately 91% seen once.

Material: CD4+ T cells from PBMCs. The TCR originated in a human donor in good health. V and J are TRBV6-5 and TRBJ2-1; D not certain. The CDR3 DNA reads TGTGCCAGCAGTACAACAGTGGGCTCCTACAATGAGCAGTTCTTC. Residues: CASSTTVGSYNEQFF.